A single sample is the source of the 23 T cell receptor beta chains below, sequenced in a study of cytomegalovirus exposure and HLA in healthy donors. PCR involved 60 Vbeta and 13 Jbeta primers. The method was immunoSEQ multiplex PCR; TCRdb's version includes in-frame clones alone and lacks a portion of them. The data contain approximately 150,000 clones, about 75% of them singletons. The sequenced material came from PBMCs. All receptors derive from a man aged 18 to 29 in good health and CMV-seropositive.

The V and J genes are TRBV2 and TRBJ2-3; 9 bases are shared with TRBD2. Germline V gives CDR1 SNHLY, CDR2 FYNNEI. This CDR3 comprises 13 residues. After removal of 5 bases from V and 9 bases from J, the junction contained 6 bases not matched to a gene. CDR3: CASSMGLAGTQYF. The DNA of the CDR3 is TGTGCCAGCAGTATGGGACTAGCTGGAACGCAGTATTTT.

The sample holds a few counts of this clone. This chain connects TRBV11-3 to TRBJ2-5; TRBD1 matches 8 bases. This CDR3 is built from 16 residues. Germline-derived CDR1 and CDR2 are SGHNT and YENEEA. Trimming at V came to 3 bases and at J to 5 bases, leaving 11 bases not matched to a gene. CDR3 loop: CASSLDPARGQETQYF. The CDR3 DNA reads as TGTGCCAGCAGCTTGGATCCGGCCAGGGGGCAGGAGACCCAGTACTTC.

V gene TRBV27 combines with J gene TRBJ1-2; tentative D call: TRBD1 (6 bases). The CDR3 extends over 15 amino acids. Trimming stripped 6 bases from V and 4 bases from J, with 18 bases between. Germline loops: CDR1 MNHEY, CDR2 SMNVEV (reference sequence). CDR3: CASSPPGTLIYGYTF. CDR3 DNA: TGTGCCAGCAGCCCCCCGGGGACACTAATCTATGGCTACACCTTC.

The chain uses TRBV18 and TRBJ1-4, with D maybe TRBD1 (6 bases). The CDR3 totals 14 residues. V lost 2 bases to trimming and J lost 7 bases, with 11 bases between them. In germline, CDR1 is KGHSH, CDR2 LQKENI. In DNA form, the CDR3 reads TGTGCCAGCTCACCATCTGACAGGAGTGAAAAACTGTTTTTT. Translated: CASSPSDRSEKLFF.

This clone has a handful of counts. This chain joins TRBV6-1 and TRBJ1-3; D ambiguous. Germline V CDR1 and CDR2: MNHNS, SASEGT. Trimming left V 8 bases short and J 3 bases short, with 8 bases between. The CDR3 totals 12 residues. The CDR3 loop is CASHRIGNTIYF. The CDR3 DNA follows: TGTGCCAGCCACAGAATTGGAAACACCATATATTTT.

V is TRBV11-2 and J is TRBJ2-3; D is uncertain. V was shortened by 2 bases and J by 3 bases, with 12 bases between the two germline ends. Germline assignment: CDR1 SGHAT and CDR2 FQNNGV. The length of the CDR3 is 15 residues. CDR3 DNA sequence: TGTGCCAGCAGCTTAAGTCACTATCCTACAGATACGCAGTATTTT. Translated, it gives CASSLSHYPTDTQYF.

This clone was observed a handful of times. This sequence joins TRBV9 and TRBJ1-1, with 7 nucleotides matching TRBD1. The CDR3 consists of 13 residues. The trim removed 3 bases at V and 7 bases at J, leaving 6 bases unmatched. The germline gives CDR1 SGDLS, CDR2 YYNGEE. The CDR3 nucleotides are TGTGCCAGCAGCGAAGGGGGGACAGATGAAGCTTTCTTT. This encodes CASSEGGTDEAFF.

The J gene is TRBJ1-5, the V gene TRBV13; TRBD1 is a possible D gene (6 bases). This CDR3 contains 14 residues. Trimming stripped 1 base from V and 6 bases from J, with 10 bases between. Looked up from germline, CDR1 is PRHDT and CDR2 is FYEKMQ (reference sequence). The CDR3 is CASSLAGDGQPQHF. The CDR3 DNA sequence: TGTGCCAGCAGCTTAGCAGGGGATGGTCAGCCCCAGCATTTT.

The chain couples TRBV2 to TRBJ1-5; no clear D gene. The V end was cut by 6 bases, the J end by 0 bases, with 9 bases between. The CDR3 is 14 amino acids. Germline V lookup: CDR1 SNHLY, CDR2 FYNNEI. This chain's CDR3 is CASSPQYSNQPQHF. The CDR3 DNA reads TGTGCCAGCAGCCCGCAGTATAGCAATCAGCCCCAGCATTTT.

Regarding this clone: The identical CDR3 is also encoded by other nucleotide sequences in the sample. CDR3 region: CASSLFQNTEAFF. The CDR3 region has the DNA TGTGCCAGCAGCTTGTTCCAGAACACTGAAGCTTTCTTT. The chain carries TRBV5-4 and TRBJ1-1; no definite D call. Germline V gives CDR1 SGHNT, CDR2 YYREEE (reference sequence). CDR3 length equals 13 residues. V shed 1 base and J shed 1 base, with 5 bases lying between them.

This chain uses TRBV6-1 with TRBJ2-3, with a weak D call TRBD1 (6 bases). V dropped 7 bases and J dropped 4 bases, with 9 bases sitting between them. The CDR3 sequence is 12 residues long. In germline, CDR1 is MNHNS, CDR2 SASEGT. DNA of the CDR3: TGTGCCAGCAAGCAGGGGCCAGATACGCAGTATTTT. Its translation is CASKQGPDTQYF.

The V and J genes are TRBV5-4 and TRBJ2-5, with TRBD2 identical over 8 bases. Trimming removed 4 bases from V and 5 bases from J; junction bases left unmatched: 4. The CDR3 extends over 13 amino acids. The germline V gene encodes CDR1 SGHNT and CDR2 YYREEE (reference sequence). The CDR3 reads CASSTGGPETQYF. The DNA for the CDR3 is TGTGCCAGCAGCACGGGGGGGCCGGAGACCCAGTACTTC.

V and J are TRBV2 and TRBJ1-2, with D perhaps TRBD1 (6 bases). With 4 bases removed from V and 0 bases from J, the gap between germline ends came to 12 bases. Looked up from germline, CDR1 is SNHLY and CDR2 is FYNNEI. The CDR3 consists of 15 residues. In nucleotides, the CDR3 is TGTGCCAGCAGTGTCGGACAGCTGTCTAACTATGGCTACACCTTC. It yields the protein CASSVGQLSNYGYTF.

V gene TRBV6-1 combines with J gene TRBJ2-5; D perhaps matches TRBD1 (6 bases). The V gene lost 10 bases and the J gene lost 4 bases, with 13 bases spanning the gap. Germline values: CDR1 MNHNS, CDR2 SASEGT. The CDR3 contains 12 residues. CDR3 nucleotide sequence: TGTGCCATCTCGTGGGGGCGAGAGACCCAGTACTTC. Translated, it gives CAISWGRETQYF.

V is TRBV28 and J is TRBJ2-2; D is unclear. Germline V gives CDR1 MDHEN, CDR2 SYDVKM. CDR3 length equals 12 residues. Deletions cut 5 bases from V and 9 bases from J, with 10 bases between. The CDR3, as DNA: TGTGCCAGCAGTCTATCAGGCAGGGAGCTGTTTTTT. Translation: CASSLSGRELFF.

This clone occurred a few times. The chain carries TRBV19 and TRBJ2-4; a possible D gene is TRBD1 (5 bases). Looked up from germline, CDR1 is LNHDA and CDR2 is SQIVND (reference sequence). V lost 3 bases, J lost 2 bases, and 11 bases lay in between. This CDR3 has 15 residues. The CDR3 DNA reads TGTGCCAGTAGTATGGCAGGGTCCACCAAAAACATTCAGTACTTC. It yields the protein CASSMAGSTKNIQYF.

The gene calls are TRBV19 and TRBJ2-2; D is undetermined. Germline V gene sequence: CDR1 LNHDA, CDR2 SQIVND (reference sequence). The CDR3 length is 12 residues. The ends were cut back, 7 bases at V and 4 bases at J, with 7 bases in the middle. CDR3 sequence (DNA): TGTGCCAGTACCCGTGTCACCGGGGAGCTGTTTTTT. This gives the protein CASTRVTGELFF.

The gene calls are TRBV2 and TRBJ2-2, with D perhaps TRBD2 (6 bases). The length of the CDR3 is 15 residues. Deletions cut 2 bases from V and 5 bases from J, with 12 bases between. Germline V gene sequence: CDR1 SNHLY, CDR2 FYNNEI. CDR3 DNA: TGTGCCAGCAGTGAACGGAGTCTAGCGACCGGGGAGCTGTTTTTT. Translating it yields CASSERSLATGELFF.

The V call is TRBV19, the J call TRBJ2-5; the match to TRBD2 covers 15 bases. Per the germline V gene, CDR1 is LNHDA and CDR2 is SQIVND (reference sequence). After removal of 5 bases from V and 2 bases from J, the junction contained 3 bases not matched to a gene. The CDR3 consists of 16 residues. This CDR3 reads CASSAGTSGGQETQYF. The CDR3 DNA sequence: TGTGCCAGTAGTGCGGGGACTAGCGGGGGGCAAGAGACCCAGTACTTC.

The V and J genes are TRBV7-6 and TRBJ2-1; 13 bases are shared with TRBD2. Germline trimming cut 5 bases from V and 8 bases from J; bases unmatched to any gene: 9. This CDR3 is built from 16 residues. Germline CDR1 SGHVS, CDR2 FNYEAQ. The CDR3 reads CASSLGLAGEVHEQFF. As DNA, the CDR3 is TGTGCCAGCAGCCTCGGACTAGCGGGAGAGGTGCATGAGCAGTTCTTC.

The chain carries TRBV5-4 and TRBJ1-2, with D perhaps TRBD1 (5 bases). The CDR3 is 13 residues long. Germline-derived CDR1 and CDR2 are SGHNT and YYREEE (reference sequence). The germline V and J ends were trimmed by 4 bases and 2 bases, with 9 bases remaining between them. DNA for the CDR3: TGTGCCAGCAGCGCAGACAGAAACTATGGCTACACCTTC. Translation gives CASSADRNYGYTF.

V and J are TRBV5-4 and TRBJ2-2; possible D gene TRBD2, 6 bases. Trimming cost V 4 bases and J 4 bases, with 17 bases left between them. This CDR3 has 16 amino acids. Germline CDR1 and CDR2: SGHNT and YYREEE (reference sequence). CDR3 DNA: TGTGCCAGCAGCCCCGCCGGGGGTTTAGGCACCGGGGAGCTGTTTTTT. Protein sequence: CASSPAGGLGTGELFF.

This chain connects TRBV14 to TRBJ1-2; D is undetermined. The germline V and J ends were trimmed by 6 bases and 6 bases, with 14 bases remaining between them. Germline V gives CDR1 SGHDN, CDR2 FVKESK. The CDR3 extends over 13 amino acids. The CDR3 sequence: CASSNSPRDGYTF. The CDR3 coding sequence is TGTGCCAGCAGTAACAGCCCGCGGGATGGCTACACCTTC.